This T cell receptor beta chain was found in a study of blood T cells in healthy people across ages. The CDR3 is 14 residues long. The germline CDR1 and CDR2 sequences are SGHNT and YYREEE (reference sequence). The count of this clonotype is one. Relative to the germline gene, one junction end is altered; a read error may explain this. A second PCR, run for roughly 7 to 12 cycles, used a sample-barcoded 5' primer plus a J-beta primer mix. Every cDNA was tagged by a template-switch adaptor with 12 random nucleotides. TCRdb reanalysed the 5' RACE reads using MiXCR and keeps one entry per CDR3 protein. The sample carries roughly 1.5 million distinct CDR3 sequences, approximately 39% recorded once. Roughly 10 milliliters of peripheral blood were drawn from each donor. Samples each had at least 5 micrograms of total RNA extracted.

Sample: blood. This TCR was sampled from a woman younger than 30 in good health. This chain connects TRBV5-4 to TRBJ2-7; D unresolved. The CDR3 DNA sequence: TGTACCAGCAGCTTGGTTCCCTCTTCCTACGAGCAGTACTTC. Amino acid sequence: CTSSLVPSSYEQYF.